The rows below give T cell receptor beta chains drawn from one sample of a study of T cell repertoires in cytomegalovirus infection. Their recognized antigens are unknown. TCRdb used MiXCR to reprocess the reads, holding one entry per CDR3 protein. The data show more than 300,000 distinct CDR3 sequences, around a third seen once. The material sequenced was cultured PBMCs, taken from culture after CMV antigen stimulation. These receptors were taken from a human donor in good health (CMV status not recorded). Some clones in this sample may be carry-over from other donors' samples. Both conserved end residues are part of each CDR3. The D gene is left open where the match is weak. Size tells how often a clone was seen (once, few, many) or the class of an expanded clone, and some rows leave it out.

>TRBJ1-2|.|TRBV4-3|TRBD1
TGCGCCAGCAGCCAAGTGACAGGGGTCTATGGCTACACCTTC
CASSQVTGVYGYTF
>TRBJ1-3|.|TRBV7-6|.
TGTGCCAGCAGCCTGACAGTTCACTCTGGAAACACCATATATTTT
CASSLTVHSGNTIYF
>TRBJ2-5|.|TRBV4-1|.
TGCGCCAGCAGCCAAAAGGGGATCCAAGAGACCCAGTACTTC
CASSQKGIQETQYF
>TRBJ2-2|.|TRBV19|TRBD2
TGTGCCAGTAGTATCCCTAATAGAAGCGGGAGGGCCGGGGAGCTGTTTTTT
CASSIPNRSGRAGELFF
>TRBJ1-1|few|TRBV4-2|TRBD1
TGTGCCAGCAGCCAAGATTGGACAGGGCCGAACACTGAAGCTTTCTTT
CASSQDWTGPNTEAFF
>TRBJ1-2|.|TRBV19|.
TGTGCCACCGGGGCGGGACGGACTACCTTTAACTATGGCTACACCTTC
CATGAGRTTFNYGYTF
>TRBJ1-3|.|TRBV7-6|.
TGTGCCAGCAGCTTCGACATTAGTTCTGGAAACACCATATATTTT
CASSFDISSGNTIYF
>TRBJ2-1|.|TRBV19|.
TGTGCCAGTAGTATGGACCGTGGCTCCTACAATGAGCAGTTCTTC
CASSMDRGSYNEQFF
>TRBJ2-5|once|TRBV4-1|.
TGCGCCAGCAGCCAAGATTGGAGCGGCCAAGAGACCCAGTACTTC
CASSQDWSGQETQYF
>TRBJ2-3|.|TRBV6-5|.
TGTGCCAGCGGGGCCGAGAGCACAGATACGCAGTATTTT
CASGAESTDTQYF
>TRBJ2-1|.|TRBV4-3|TRBD2
TGCGCCAGCAGCCAAGCTCTCTCGCGGGAGGGTCGAAATGAGCAGTTCTTC
CASSQALSREGRNEQFF
>TRBJ2-1|.|TRBV6-8|.
TGTGCCAGCTCCGTCTTGAGTAGCGGACAGCAGTTCTTC
CASSVLSSGQQFF
>TRBJ2-5|.|TRBV20-1|TRBD2
TGCAGTGCTCAGGGGTGGCCGCGGGAGGGCCGGGTGAATGGAGAGACCCAGTACTTC
CSAQGWPREGRVNGETQYF
>TRBJ2-7|once|TRBV20-1|.
TGCAGTGCTAGAGATCGTTGGGGCAGGGGCCCCTACGAGCAGTACTTC
CSARDRWGRGPYEQYF
>TRBJ1-1|.|TRBV7-9|.
TGTGCCAGCAGCTCAGGAGGACGGGACACCCAGGGGAGAGCTTTCTTT
CASSSGGRDTQGRAFF
>TRBJ2-5|.|TRBV7-2|TRBD1
TGTGCCAGCAGTGTACAGGGGCGAGAGACCCAGTACTTC
CASSVQGRETQYF
>TRBJ2-1|few|TRBV6-8|.
TGTGCCAGCAGCCCCCGGTGGGGGGAGCAGTTCTTC
CASSPRWGEQFF
>TRBJ2-1|few|TRBV19|.
TGTGCCAGTAAGGCGGCAGGACTTAACAATGAGCAGTTCTTC
CASKAAGLNNEQFF
>TRBJ1-5|many|TRBV7-8|.
TGTGCCAGCAGCTTAAACAGGAATAGCAATCAGCCCCAGCATTTT
CASSLNRNSNQPQHF
>TRBJ2-3|.|TRBV23-1|.
TGCGCCAGCAGTCATTCCTTAGCGGTTAGCACAGATACGCAGTATTTT
CASSHSLAVSTDTQYF
>TRBJ2-1|many|TRBV7-2|TRBD2
TGTGCCAGCAGCGGTACTAGCGGGAACTACAATGAGCAGTTCTTC
CASSGTSGNYNEQFF
>TRBJ1-1|.|TRBV30|.
TGTGCCTGGAAACACTATATGAACACTGAAGCTTTCTTT
CAWKHYMNTEAFF
>TRBJ2-6|.|TRBV6-1|TRBD1
TGTGCCAGCAGTGAAGTATGGACAGGGGGCGCTGGGGCCAACGTCCTGACTTTC
CASSEVWTGGAGANVLTF
>TRBJ1-3|.|TRBV7-9|TRBD1
TGTGCCAGCAGCCCCCGTGGGACAGTTTCCTCTGGAAACACCATATATTTT
CASSPRGTVSSGNTIYF
>TRBJ2-1|.|TRBV10-2|.
TGCGCCAGCAGTGAGGTTAGCTTGCGTTTATCATTCTTC
CASSEVSLRLSFF
>TRBJ2-1|.|TRBV19|TRBD2
TGTGCCAGTAGTATCCAAGCGGGAGTAGATTACAATGAGCAGTTCTTC
CASSIQAGVDYNEQFF
>TRBJ2-2|.|TRBV11-2|TRBD1
TGTGCCAGCAGCTCCCACAGGGGAACTGGGGAGCTGTTTTTT
CASSSHRGTGELFF
>TRBJ2-5|.|TRBV6-5|.
TGTGCCAGCAGCCGAACCGGGACTCTCCAAGAGACCCAGTACTTC
CASSRTGTLQETQYF
>TRBJ2-7|few|TRBV6-2/TRBV6-3|.
TGTGCCAGCGGTAGGGTAAATTACGAGCAGTACTTC
CASGRVNYEQYF
>TRBJ1-2|.|TRBV7-9|.
TGTGCCAGCAGCTTAGCAGTCGGAACCCTGAGGGGCTACACCTTC
CASSLAVGTLRGYTF